The entry that follows covers one T cell receptor (beta chain) sequence. What it recognizes is unknown. This sample was included in a study of radiotherapy plus CTLA-4 blockade in lung cancer. Study-wide context: Objective responses were seen in around 17% of patients, disease control in approximately 29%. Findings and caveats of the study: In blood, early T cell clone dynamics reportedly predicted response best, together with interferon-beta.

The repertoire was sequenced with immunoSEQ multiplex PCR; TCRdb's copy has only in-frame clones and lacks some. The profile shows about 85,000 clones, roughly 86% of them singletons. The ends lost 0 bases at V and 1 base at J; junction bases unmatched: 3. CDR1 and CDR2 (germline): SGHDT, YYEEEE. The CDR3 consists of 15 residues. Sequencing was performed on peripheral blood, taken from a patient treated with radiotherapy plus ipilimumab. The chain employs TRBV5-6 and TRBJ2-5; 7 positions match TRBD2. The receptor was isolated from a human donor with non-small cell lung cancer who had a partial response to radiotherapy plus ipilimumab. CDR3 coding DNA: TGTGCCAGCAGCTTGGGGTGGGGGGGCCAAGAGACCCAGTACTTC. This sequence encodes CASSLGWGGQETQYF.